These 8 T cell receptor beta chains came from one sample sequenced in a study of T cell responses to AZD1222 COVID-19 vaccine. Clones were sequenced by immunoSEQ multiplex PCR, and TCRdb holds only the in-frame ones, with some missing. The sample lists roughly 150,000 clones; approximately 88% were seen once. Sequencing was performed on peripheral blood, taken on day 0 of AZD1222 vaccination. Receptors originate from an adult in good health.

The V call is TRBV9, the J call TRBJ1-2, with D possibly being TRBD1 (6 bases). CDR1 SGDLS and CDR2 YYNGEE come from the germline V gene. The CDR3 has 14 amino acids. V was clipped by 4 bases and J by 7 bases, with 17 bases between them. DNA for the CDR3: TGTGCCAGCAGCCCAATGAGGGGGAACCCTGGCTACACCTTC. This translates into CASSPMRGNPGYTF.

This sequence joins TRBV19 and TRBJ1-2; no reliable D call. CDR3 length: 13 residues. Between the trimmed V and J ends, which lost 3 bases and 8 bases, there was a span of 13 bases. The germline CDR1 and CDR2 sequences are LNHDA and SQIVND (reference sequence). The CDR3 reads CASSISDRPGYTF. The CDR3 DNA reads TGTGCCAGTAGTATCTCCGACCGCCCCGGCTACACCTTC.

This clone appeared once. Other DNA sequences in the same sample also yield this CDR3. The rearrangement uses TRBV28 and TRBJ1-5; D call uncertain. CDR3 length: 14 residues. In germline, CDR1 is MDHEN, CDR2 SYDVKM. Trimming took off 1 base at V and 4 bases at J, with 8 bases between the two ends. The CDR3 DNA is TGTGCCAGCAGTTTATCCGGGATTAATCAGCCCCAGCATTTT. This sequence encodes CASSLSGINQPQHF. The variable domain in full, completed from reference TRBV28 and TRBJ1-5, reads DVKVTQSSRYLVKRTGEKVFLECVQDMDHENMFWYRQDPGLGLRLIYFSYDVKMKEKGDIPEGYSVSREKKERFSLILESASTNQTSMYLCASSLSGINQPQHFGDGTRLSIL.

CDR3 in DNA: TGTGCCAGCAGCACTCAACCGACAGGGGTGGGCTACAATGAGCAGTTCTTC. Protein product: CASSTQPTGVGYNEQFF. The V gene is TRBV6-4, the J gene TRBJ2-1, with 8 bases fitting TRBD1. This CDR3 is 17 amino acids long. The trim removed 6 bases at V and 3 bases at J, leaving 13 bases unmatched. Germline loops: CDR1 MRHNA, CDR2 SNTAGT.

This chain connects TRBV28 to TRBJ1-1, with TRBD1 identical over 9 bases. This CDR3 region has 18 residues. V dropped 2 bases and J dropped 6; count of bases not matched to a gene: 16. Germline V CDR1 and CDR2: MDHEN, SYDVKM. The CDR3 DNA sequence: TGTGCCAGCAGTTTACGCTACAGGGGGCGGTTGAATTCTCCTGAAGCTTTCTTT. It translates to CASSLRYRGRLNSPEAFF.

V is TRBV19 and J is TRBJ1-6; TRBD1 matches at 7 bases. The V gene's germline CDR1 is LNHDA and CDR2 SQIVND (reference sequence). V lost 4 bases and J lost 9; bases outside the gene matches: 15. This CDR3 is 17 amino acids long. The DNA of the CDR3 is TGTGCCAGTAGTAGCCGGACAGGCCCGGGCATTGGTTCACCCCTCCACTTT. It yields the protein CASSSRTGPGIGSPLHF.

J is TRBJ1-3 and V is TRBV12-2; no check of the table's D call, TRBD1, against the DNA was made. TRBV12-2 is a recognized pseudogene. The CDR3 runs to 15 residues. CDR3 loop: CASRFRGFSGNTIYF. The CDR3 nucleotides are TGTGCAAGTCGCTTCAGGGGGTTCTCTGGAAACACCATATATTTT.

CDR3 sequence reads: CAISESTGGRNTEAFF. The CDR3 DNA reads TGTGCCATCAGTGAGTCAACAGGGGGCCGGAACACTGAAGCTTTCTTT. The chain joins TRBV10-3 to TRBJ1-1, with 9 bases that match TRBD1. The CDR3 spans 16 residues. Germline loops: CDR1 ENHRY, CDR2 SYGVKD. With V trimmed by 0 bases and J by 1 base, 3 bases remained unmatched.